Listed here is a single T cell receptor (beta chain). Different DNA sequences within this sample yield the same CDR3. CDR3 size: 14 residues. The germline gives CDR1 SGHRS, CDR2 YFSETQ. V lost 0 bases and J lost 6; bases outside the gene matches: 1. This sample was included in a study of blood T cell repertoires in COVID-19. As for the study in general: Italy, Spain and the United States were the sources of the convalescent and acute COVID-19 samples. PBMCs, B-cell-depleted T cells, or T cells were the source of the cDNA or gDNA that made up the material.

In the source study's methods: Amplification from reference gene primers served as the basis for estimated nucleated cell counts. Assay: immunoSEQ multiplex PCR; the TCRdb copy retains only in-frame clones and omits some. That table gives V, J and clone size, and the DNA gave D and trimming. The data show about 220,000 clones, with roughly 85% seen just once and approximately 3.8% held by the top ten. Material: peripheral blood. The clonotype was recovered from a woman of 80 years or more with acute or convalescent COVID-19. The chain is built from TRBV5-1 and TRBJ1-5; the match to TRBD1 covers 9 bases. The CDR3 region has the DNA TGCGCCAGCAGCTTGGGACAGGGGGGTCAGCCCCAGCATTTT. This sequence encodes CASSLGQGGQPQHF.